Listed below are T cell receptor beta chains from one sample, sequenced in a study of shared clonotypes between healthy human individuals. Sequencing used immunoSEQ multiplex PCR; TCRdb keeps in-frame clones, though not all of them. Counted here are 850,000 to 1,100,000 clones, 60% to 80% occurring once; the ten biggest clones make up roughly 0.82%. Source material: memory CD4+ T cells from PBMCs. The source of these receptors is a man younger than 35 in good health. Some clones in this sample may be carry-over from other donors' samples. The CDR3 runs from the conserved cysteine through the conserved F or W. Each record gives: clone size, D gene, V gene, J gene, CDR3 protein, CDR3 DNA. The D gene is left open where the match is weak. A clone size is listed for some rows: how often the clone was seen (once, few, many), or a class if it is expanded.

>once|TRBD1|TRBV28|TRBJ2-1
CASSQQGGGQFF
TGTGCCAGCAGTCAACAGGGGGGAGGGCAGTTCTTC
>NA|NA|TRBV19|TRBJ2-7
CASSHSDLREQYF
TGTGCCAGTAGTCACAGCGACCTACGGGAGCAGTACTTC
>NA|NA|TRBV21-1|TRBJ2-3
CASSKAVRLAGGTDTQYF
TGTGCCAGCAGCAAAGCGGTAAGACTAGCGGGAGGCACAGATACGCAGTATTTT
>NA|NA|TRBV29-1|TRBJ2-3
CSVDVDTQYF
TGCAGCGTTGACGTAGATACGCAGTATTTT
>NA|NA|TRBV25-1|TRBJ2-1
CASSVGTPRDEQFF
TGTGCCAGCAGTGTGGGGACTCCAAGGGATGAGCAGTTCTTC
>NA|TRBD2|TRBV7-9|TRBJ2-5
CASSLIAGGETQYF
TGTGCCAGCAGCTTGATTGCGGGAGGAGAGACCCAGTACTTC
>NA|TRBD1|TRBV6-6|TRBJ2-3
CASSYDGQGDTQYF
TGTGCCAGCAGTTACGACGGACAGGGAGATACGCAGTATTTT
>NA|NA|TRBV18|TRBJ2-7
CASSPSLGRLGEQYF
TGTGCCAGCTCACCATCCCTCGGCCGACTCGGCGAGCAGTACTTC
>few|NA|TRBV28|TRBJ2-1
CASSFGGSISYNEQFF
TGTGCCAGCAGTTTTGGGGGCAGTATCTCCTACAATGAGCAGTTCTTC
>NA|TRBD2|TRBV2|TRBJ2-7
CASRATSASSYEQYF
TGTGCCAGCAGGGCGACTAGCGCGAGCTCCTACGAGCAGTACTTC
>NA|TRBD2|TRBV27|TRBJ2-7
CASSLYRLAGYYEQYF
TGTGCCAGCAGTTTATATAGACTAGCGGGGTACTACGAGCAGTACTTC
>NA|TRBD2|TRBV18|TRBJ2-5
CASSPGTSGRETQYF
TGTGCCAGCTCACCAGGGACTAGCGGGAGGGAGACCCAGTACTTC
>NA|NA|TRBV11-2|TRBJ1-3
CASSLNRQGNTIYF
TGTGCCAGCAGCTTAAATCGTCAAGGAAACACCATATATTTT
>many|NA|TRBV19|TRBJ2-3
CASGSFIRTDTQYF
TGTGCCAGTGGGTCTTTTATTCGCACAGATACGCAGTATTTT
>NA|TRBD1|TRBV5-1|TRBJ1-5
CASSLGGQDFQPQHF
TGCGCCAGCAGCTTGGGGGGACAGGATTTCCAGCCCCAGCATTTT
>NA|NA|TRBV15|TRBJ2-5
CATSRKGGRYQETQYF
TGTGCCACCAGCCGCAAGGGGGGGCGGTACCAAGAGACCCAGTACTTC
>NA|NA|TRBV5-6|TRBJ2-7
CASSLTGSQFPYEQYF
TGTGCCAGCAGCTTGACAGGTTCTCAATTCCCTTACGAGCAGTACTTC
>few|NA|TRBV4-2|TRBJ1-5
CASSQGSGAISNQPQHF
TGTGCCAGCAGCCAAGGGAGCGGAGCGATTAGCAATCAGCCCCAGCATTTT
>NA|TRBD2|TRBV7-9|TRBJ2-1
CASSNRTSGSRNEQFF
TGTGCCAGCAGCAATCGGACTAGCGGGAGTAGGAATGAGCAGTTCTTC
>few|NA|TRBV6-1|TRBJ2-7
CASSGRGTYEQYF
TGTGCCAGCAGTGGCAGGGGTACCTACGAGCAGTACTTC
>NA|NA|TRBV7-2|TRBJ2-5
CASSPRTGRETQYF
TGTGCCAGCAGCCCGCGGACCGGGCGGGAGACCCAGTACTTC
>few|NA|TRBV28|TRBJ1-1
CASRRGLRREGMNTEAFF
TGTGCCAGCAGGCGAGGGTTGAGGCGCGAGGGTATGAACACTGAAGCTTTCTTT
>NA|NA|TRBV10-2|TRBJ2-3
CASSEAGGTRTDTQYF
TGCGCCAGCAGTGAGGCAGGGGGGACACGCACAGATACGCAGTATTTT
>NA|NA|TRBV5-4|TRBJ2-5
CASSSDHQETQYF
TGTGCCAGCAGCTCGGACCACCAAGAGACCCAGTACTTC
>NA|TRBD2|TRBV11-2|TRBJ2-3
CASSLGGLAGTDTQYF
TGTGCCAGCAGCTTAGGGGGACTAGCGGGAACAGATACGCAGTATTTT
>NA|NA|TRBV6-1|TRBJ2-3
CASRTAGSTDTQYF
TGTGCCAGCAGAACAGCGGGCAGCACAGATACGCAGTATTTT
>many|NA|TRBV7-2|TRBJ1-1
CASSLGGQPNTEAFF
TGTGCCAGCAGCTTGGGAGGGCAGCCTAACACTGAAGCTTTCTTT
>once|NA|TRBV11-2|TRBJ1-3
CASSLAQGSGNTIYF
TGTGCCAGCAGCCTTGCACAGGGCTCTGGAAACACCATATATTTT
>NA|NA|TRBV2|TRBJ1-1
CASSRDLNTEAFF
TGTGCCAGCAGCCGGGACCTGAACACTGAAGCTTTCTTT
>NA|TRBD2|TRBV7-9|TRBJ2-1
CASSEPRTSGSRYNEQFF
TGTGCCAGCAGCGAACCCCGGACTAGCGGGAGTCGCTACAATGAGCAGTTCTTC
>NA|NA|TRBV19|TRBJ2-7
CARERGNEQYF
TGTGCCAGGGAGCGTGGGAACGAGCAGTACTTC
>once|NA|TRBV28|TRBJ2-1
CASSFYEPNNEQFF
TGTGCCAGCAGTTTTTATGAGCCGAACAATGAGCAGTTCTTC
>NA|NA|TRBV7-2|TRBJ1-1
CASSPSWTRVNTEAFF
TGTGCCAGCAGCCCCAGTTGGACCAGGGTGAACACTGAAGCTTTCTTT
>NA|NA|TRBV4-2|TRBJ2-5
CASSQERVTETQYF
TGTGCCAGCAGCCAAGAGAGGGTTACCGAGACCCAGTACTTC
>NA|NA|TRBV6-1|TRBJ2-7
CASSDTGTPKEQYF
TGTGCCAGCAGTGATACCGGGACCCCAAAGGAGCAGTACTTC
>NA|NA|TRBV4-3|TRBJ2-3
CASSQDLRTEPTDTQYF
TGCGCCAGCAGCCAAGACCTCCGGACAGAACCCACAGATACGCAGTATTTT
>NA|NA|TRBV5-6|TRBJ2-5
CASSGPARGPQETQYF
TGTGCCAGCAGTGGGCCCGCGCGGGGGCCCCAAGAGACCCAGTACTTC
>NA|NA|TRBV7-6|TRBJ2-7
CASSHLQGLKPYEQYF
TGTGCCAGCAGCCACCTCCAGGGCCTAAAACCCTACGAGCAGTACTTC
>NA|TRBD1|TRBV10-3|TRBJ2-5
CATTRTGIKETQYF
TGTGCCACCACCCGGACAGGGATTAAGGAGACCCAGTACTTC
>NA|NA|TRBV6-6|TRBJ1-3
CASSNIPSGNTIYF
TGTGCCAGCAGTAACATCCCCTCTGGAAACACCATATATTTT
>NA|TRBD2|TRBV6-1|TRBJ2-3
CASRIAGGFTDTQYF
TGTGCCAGCCGGATAGCGGGAGGGTTCACAGATACGCAGTATTTT
>many|NA|TRBV28|TRBJ1-1
CASTTPGHRNTEAFF
TGTGCCAGCACCACACCGGGACATCGGAACACTGAAGCTTTCTTT
>NA|NA|TRBV5-6|TRBJ2-6
CASSLAAGTGANVLTF
TGTGCCAGCAGCTTGGCGGCGGGGACTGGGGCCAACGTCCTGACTTTC